These 27 T cell receptor beta chains share one sample of origin, sequenced in a study of CD8 T cells in ankylosing spondylitis (dated by TCRdb to about 2017). Study-wide findings and limitations: A TCR beta motif made up of under ten highly homologous amino acid variants appeared to be characteristic of blood from ankylosing spondylitis patients.

To prepare the library, 5' RACE was applied. Sequencing relied on an Illumina HiSeq 2500. The raw public reads went through TCRdb reprocessing: fastp at Q25, MiXCR clone calling, in-frame beta chains kept. Rows are combined by CDR3 protein, so each entry shows the most common genes and DNA. Across this sample there are some 700,000 distinct CDR3 sequences, with 19% seen only once. The top ten clonotypes cover 15% to 20% of the sample. Antigen specificity for these receptors is unknown. Sequenced material: blood, either unsorted or a sorted T cell fraction (not recorded which). Receptors originate from a male donor with ankylosing spondylitis.

V and J are TRBV7-9 and TRBJ2-7; TRBD2 matches at 9 bases. From germline, CDR1 is SEHNR and CDR2 FQNEAQ (reference sequence). The ends lost 1 base at V and 2 bases at J; junction bases unmatched: 6. This CDR3 region has 16 residues. This CDR3 reads CASSLDSGSGAYEQYF. CDR3 sequence (DNA): TGTGCCAGCAGCTTAGATAGCGGGAGTGGCGCCTACGAGCAGTACTTC.

The chain links TRBV28 to TRBJ2-5; 10 bases map to TRBD1. From germline, CDR1 is MDHEN and CDR2 SYDVKM. Germline trimming cut 7 bases from V and 2 bases from J; bases unmatched to any gene: 10. The CDR3 spans 16 residues. CDR3 in amino acids: CASTSRRDRGQETQYF. The CDR3 coding sequence is TGTGCCAGCACCTCTCGTCGGGACAGGGGACAAGAGACCCAGTACTTC.

The genes are TRBV6-1 and TRBJ2-4, with 10 bases identical to TRBD1. V was clipped by 4 bases and J by 0 bases; unmatched bases: 12. The CDR3 length is 19 residues. Germline assignment: CDR1 MNHNS and CDR2 SASEGT. This chain's CDR3 is CASSAPGQGKRVAKNIQYF. For the CDR3, the DNA is TGTGCCAGCAGTGCCCCGGGACAGGGGAAAAGAGTAGCCAAAAACATTCAGTACTTC.

This clonotype was detected a few times. This rearrangement joins TRBV29-1 to TRBJ1-1; the D is unclear. Trimming cost V 6 bases and J 7 bases, with 18 bases left between them. Germline V CDR1 and CDR2: SQVTM, ANQGSEA. The CDR3 consists of 13 residues. For the CDR3, the DNA is TGCAGCGTCCGACCCCTTTTTGGCGGTGAAGCTTTCTTT. This codes for CSVRPLFGGEAFF.

This clonotype was seen many times. This chain joins TRBV12-3 or TRBV12-4 and TRBJ1-1; the D gene is possibly TRBD1 (5 bases). Trimming removed 2 bases at V and 5 bases at J, with 12 bases between. The CDR3 runs to 14 residues. The chain's CDR3 is CASSLWGEGTEAFF. The CDR3 DNA reads TGTGCCAGCAGTTTATGGGGGGAAGGTACTGAAGCTTTCTTT.

The rearrangement uses TRBV5-1 and TRBJ2-1, with TRBD2 as a possible D gene (5 bases). Trimming removed 3 bases from V and 5 bases from J, with 9 bases in between. This CDR3 is 13 amino acids long. Germline V gives CDR1 SGHRS, CDR2 YFSETQ. The CDR3 spells CASSWASNNEQFF. CDR3 DNA: TGCGCCAGCAGCTGGGCTAGCAACAATGAGCAGTTCTTC.

This clonotype has ten or more counts. This chain links TRBV20-1 with TRBJ2-3; the match to TRBD2 covers 8 bases. Germline lookup yields CDR1 DFQATT and CDR2 SNEGSKA (reference sequence). J was trimmed by 1 base and V by 2 bases; bases with no gene match: 14. The CDR3 loop spans 18 amino acids. CDR3 sequence (DNA): TGCAGTGCTAGATCCCGAGAGCGGGGGACCTCTCGCACAGATACGCAGTATTTT. Translated, it gives CSARSRERGTSRTDTQYF.

This clonotype appeared a few times. The chain couples TRBV24-1 to TRBJ2-1; perhaps TRBD2 as D (5 bases). The CDR3 covers 13 residues. Trimming pared 5 bases from V and 6 bases from J, leaving 10 bases between. Germline CDR1 is KGHDR and CDR2 is SFDVKD. CDR3 protein: CATSVGSSNEQFF. The CDR3 DNA reads as TGTGCCACCAGTGTTGGGAGTTCCAATGAGCAGTTCTTC.

This clonotype appeared a few times. The J gene is TRBJ2-1, the V gene TRBV5-1; 12 bases fit TRBD2. Germline lookup yields CDR1 SGHRS and CDR2 YFSETQ. CDR3 length: 17 residues. Trimming took 0 bases from V and 8 from J; bases not matched to a gene: 9. CDR3 DNA sequence: TGCGCCAGCAGCTTGGGCCTAGCGGGGGGGCCTTTGGATGAGCAGTTCTTC. Its translation: CASSLGLAGGPLDEQFF.

Only a few counts were recorded for this clonotype. The chain combines TRBV2 with TRBJ2-2; 9 bases agree with TRBD2. The CDR3 is made up of 16 amino acids. The V gene's germline CDR1 is SNHLY and CDR2 FYNNEI. V dropped 3 bases and J dropped 6; count of bases not matched to a gene: 8. CDR3 sequence: CASSEGAGGISGELFF. CDR3 nucleotides: TGTGCCAGCAGTGAGGGAGCGGGAGGAATCTCCGGGGAGCTGTTTTTT.

As for this clonotype: At one end the junction does not follow the germline gene, possibly because of a read error. The rearrangement joins TRBV6-5 to TRBJ1-2; D not certain. CDR3 length: 15 amino acids. Germline assignment: CDR1 MNHEY and CDR2 SVGAGI. For the CDR3, the DNA is TGTGCCAGCAGTGACTCGGGGAGAAATAACTATGGCTACACCTTC. Its protein is CASSDSGRNNYGYTF.

This clonotype has more than one count but fewer than ten. The chain is built from TRBV5-1 and TRBJ1-2; 10 bases agree with TRBD1. The CDR3 is made up of 15 amino acids. J gave up 4 bases and V 1 base, and 4 bases lay outside the gene matches. Per germline, CDR1 SGHRS and CDR2 YFSETQ. CDR3 nucleotide sequence: TGCGCCAGCAGCTTGTCGGGACAGGGGATCTATGGCTACACCTTC. Translating gives CASSLSGQGIYGYTF.

This clonotype was counted ten times or more. The rearrangement uses TRBV10-3 and TRBJ2-7, with no clear D. The CDR3 runs 13 residues. V was shortened by 3 bases and J by 0 bases, with 6 bases between the two germline ends. Germline V gene lookup returns CDR1 ENHRY and CDR2 SYGVKD. The CDR3 loop is CAISDQYSYEQYF. Written as DNA, the CDR3 is TGTGCCATCAGTGACCAGTACTCCTACGAGCAGTACTTC.

Ten or more counts support this clonotype. The J gene is TRBJ1-5, the V gene TRBV12-3 or TRBV12-4; tentative D call: TRBD1 (6 bases). The CDR3 length is 19 residues. V lost 1 base to trimming and J lost 7 bases, with 26 bases between them. CDR3 loop: CASSLGPHSTSGERQPQHF. For the CDR3, the DNA is TGTGCCAGCAGTTTAGGGCCCCACAGTACCTCAGGGGAGAGGCAGCCCCAGCATTTT.

This clonotype was counted only a few times. The gene calls are TRBV20-1 and TRBJ2-3, with a tentative D call TRBD2 (5 bases). The CDR3 runs to 16 residues. V dropped 6 bases and J dropped 0 bases, with 19 bases sitting between them. Germline CDR1 reads DFQATT; CDR2 reads SNEGSKA (reference sequence). The CDR3 reads CSAVVREKSSTDTQYF. CDR3 bases: TGCAGTGCGGTCGTAAGGGAGAAGTCTAGCACAGATACGCAGTATTTT.

This clonotype was observed a handful of times. This chain uses TRBV27 with TRBJ1-1; no clear D gene. V lost 6 bases and J 2 bases, leaving 10 bases between the germline ends. Germline CDR1 MNHEY, CDR2 SMNVEV (reference sequence). The CDR3 spans 13 residues. The CDR3 sequence is CASRSRINTEAFF. In DNA, the CDR3 is TGTGCCAGCAGAAGCAGGATAAACACTGAAGCTTTCTTT.

The V call is TRBV5-1, the J call TRBJ2-7, with D hard to call. Between the trimmed V and J ends, which lost 0 bases and 6 bases, there was a span of 16 bases. CDR3 length: 15 residues. Germline loops: CDR1 SGHRS, CDR2 YFSETQ. In DNA form, the CDR3 reads TGCGCCAGCAGCTTGGGCCCAGAGCTCTCCGGCGAGCAGTACTTC. It is translated as CASSLGPELSGEQYF.

The gene calls are TRBV3-1 and TRBJ1-1; weak D call: TRBD1 (5 bases). The V and J ends lost 6 bases and 6 bases respectively, with 20 bases between them. This CDR3 region has 15 residues. CDR1 and CDR2 (germline): LGHDT, YNNKEL (reference sequence). CDR3 region: CASRPATALGAEAFF. The CDR3 DNA is TGTGCCAGCAGACCAGCGACAGCGCTGGGGGCTGAAGCTTTCTTT. Combining the CDR3 with reference TRBV3-1 and TRBJ1-1 gives the whole variable domain DTAVSQTPKYLVTQMGNDKSIKCEQNLGHDTMYWYKQDSKKFLKIMFSYNNKELIINETVPNRFSPKSPDKAHLNLHINSLELGDSAVYFCASRPATALGAEAFFGQGTRLTVV.

The genes are TRBV7-9 and TRBJ2-2, with 9 bases matching TRBD2. Per the germline V gene, CDR1 is SEHNR and CDR2 is FQNEAQ (reference sequence). The V segment lost 8 bases and the J segment 4 bases; nucleotides outside the gene matches: 14. The CDR3 is 17 residues long. The CDR3, as DNA: TGTGCCAGCCGACCCCCCCTAGCGGGACATGGCACCGGGGAGCTGTTTTTT. This encodes CASRPPLAGHGTGELFF.

The chain uses TRBV7-2 and TRBJ1-3; D uncertain. The V gene lost 1 base and the J gene lost 0 bases, with 13 bases spanning the gap. This CDR3 is 17 amino acids long. Germline V gene data show CDR1 as SGHTA and CDR2 as FQGNSA. The CDR3 sequence: CASSLVGRTNSGNTIYF. The DNA of the CDR3 is TGTGCCAGCAGCTTAGTCGGCAGGACGAACTCTGGAAACACCATATATTTT.

This clonotype was counted only a few times. The chain couples TRBV5-1 to TRBJ1-1; the match to TRBD1 covers 10 bases. After removal of 4 bases from V and 7 bases from J, the junction contained 7 bases not matched to a gene. The CDR3 spans 14 residues. CDR1 SGHRS and CDR2 YFSETQ come from the germline V gene. CDR3 nucleotide sequence: TGCGCCAGCAGCCCCGGGACAGGGGTTGGTGAAGCTTTCTTT. This encodes CASSPGTGVGEAFF.

The chain couples TRBV7-2 to TRBJ2-1; D is uncertain. Germline V gene lookup returns CDR1 SGHTA and CDR2 FQGNSA. The CDR3 runs 17 residues. Trimming pared 1 base from V and 0 bases from J, leaving 13 bases between. CDR3 coding DNA: TGTGCCAGCAGCTTAGTATATTTGGAAACCTCCTACAATGAGCAGTTCTTC. Translation gives CASSLVYLETSYNEQFF.

The V gene is TRBV4-2, the J gene TRBJ2-7; D possibly corresponds to TRBD1 (6 bases). From germline, CDR1 is LGHNA and CDR2 YNFKEQ. Deletions cut 0 bases from V and 0 bases from J, with 12 bases between. The CDR3 has 16 amino acids. The CDR3 bases are TGTGCCAGCAGCCAAGATAACCAGGACAGCTCCTACGAGCAGTACTTC. Translated, it gives CASSQDNQDSSYEQYF.

Only a few counts were recorded for this clonotype. The rearrangement links TRBV7-2 to TRBJ2-7; the match to TRBD2 covers 11 bases. This CDR3 comprises 15 residues. J was trimmed by 6 bases and V by 5 bases; bases with no gene match: 9. CDR1 and CDR2 (germline): SGHTA, FQGNSA. CDR3 DNA sequence: TGTGCCAGCAGCCTCGACCTAGCGGGAGGTCGCGAGCAGTACTTC. Its translation is CASSLDLAGGREQYF.

This clonotype was seen only a few times. V gene TRBV4-1 combines with J gene TRBJ2-2; no reliable D call. The CDR3 runs to 15 residues. V was shortened by 1 base and J by 0 bases, with 6 bases between the two germline ends. The germline CDR1 and CDR2 sequences are MGHRA and YSYEKL. The CDR3 coding sequence is TGCGCCAGCAGCCAAGTAGTTGCGAACACCGGGGAGCTGTTTTTT. Its protein product is CASSQVVANTGELFF.

The genes are TRBV7-2 and TRBJ2-7; 11 bases fit TRBD1. V gave up 5 bases and J gave up 6 bases; unmatched junction bases: 12. This CDR3 spans 16 amino acids. The germline V gene encodes CDR1 SGHTA and CDR2 FQGNSA. CDR3 nucleotide sequence: TGTGCCAGCAGCGCGTGGGTCGGACAGGGGGCGGCCGAGCAGTACTTC. Protein sequence: CASSAWVGQGAAEQYF.

This clonotype appeared a few times. The chain carries TRBV29-1 and TRBJ1-1, with a tentative D call TRBD1 (5 bases). The length of the CDR3 is 13 residues. The V end was cut by 3 bases, the J end by 3 bases, with 11 bases between. Germline loops: CDR1 SQVTM, CDR2 ANQGSEA. CDR3 residues: CSVDEGLYTEAFF. Written as DNA, the CDR3 is TGCAGCGTTGACGAGGGGCTGTACACTGAAGCTTTCTTT.